This T cell receptor beta chain was identified in a study of shared clonotypes between healthy human individuals. Study-level information: Per donor, CD8 memory used one plate, CD8 naive used two, CD4 memory used three and CD4 naive used three.

Study-level results: Naive subsets tended to show greater estimated richness than memory subsets.

Turning to this clone: Its antigen remains unknown.

At a deep level, the assay was run. Each subset's genomic DNA was split evenly across several immunoSEQ plates. Sequencing was performed with immunoSEQ multiplex PCR; in TCRdb, only in-frame clones are kept and a portion is missing. Counted here are approximately 2.5 million clones, 90% to 95% occurring once; the ten biggest clones make up approximately 0.36%. V lost 2 bases to trimming and J lost 5 bases, with 7 bases between them. The CDR3 consists of 12 residues. Germline CDR1 SQVTM, CDR2 ANQGSEA. This chain connects TRBV29-1 to TRBJ2-1; no firm D call. Sequencing input: naive CD4+ T cells from PBMCs. The subset was: CD45RA+ positively selected. The receptor was isolated from a man between 18 and 29 years old in good health. Some clones in this sample may be carry-over from other donors' samples. The CDR3 here is CSVEWLDNEQFF. As DNA, the CDR3 is TGCAGCGTTGAATGGTTAGACAATGAGCAGTTCTTC.